This TCR beta chain emerged from a study of PD-1 blockade in classical Hodgkin lymphoma. With no exception, relapse followed autologous stem cell transplantation in all patients, and brentuximab vedotin exposure varied. Using magnetic negative selection, the CD4+ T cells were separated out of thawed PBMCs. The method was immunoSEQ multiplex PCR; TCRdb's version includes in-frame clones alone and lacks a portion of them. Of about 29,000 clones listed, 65% to 90% were seen once; the top ten hold roughly 2.3%. Sequencing used CD4+ T cells from blood, obtained at baseline. The clonotype was recovered from a human donor with classical Hodgkin lymphoma.

The CDR3 spells CASSLGQTSYEQYF. CDR3 bases: TGTGCCAGTAGTTTAGGACAGACGTCCTACGAGCAGTACTTC. The chain is built from TRBV19 and TRBJ2-7, with TRBD1 as a possible D gene (6 bases). The CDR3 is 14 amino acids. V lost 5 bases to trimming and J lost 1 base, with 12 bases between them. Germline V lookup: CDR1 LNHDA, CDR2 SQIVND (reference sequence).